This T cell receptor (beta chain) is from a study of blood T cell repertoires in COVID-19. Sequenced by immunoSEQ multiplex PCR; TCRdb stores in-frame clones only, minus some. This table holds roughly 170,000 clones, 87% found once. The receptor's source is an older woman with COVID-19, enrolled during active disease. Sequenced: peripheral blood.

The CDR3 DNA reads TGTGCCCCTGCCGGGGGGGCCAATCAGCCCCAGCATTTT. Protein: CAPAGGANQPQHF. The chain has TRBV24-1 and TRBJ1-5, with D tentatively TRBD1 (6 bases). V was trimmed by 12 bases and J by 3 bases, leaving 14 bases between them. CDR1 and CDR2 from the germline V gene are KGHDR and SFDVKD. The CDR3 sequence is 13 residues long.